This T cell receptor (gamma chain) appears in the sequencing data of a study of intestinal T cells in coeliac disease. Study context: In the TRG cohort, coeliac patients were much younger than controls. Study-wide results and caveats: Reported leave-one-out accuracy of TRD kmer clustering was less than 95%.

For each case, the template was genomic DNA from ten roughly 4.8-µm formalin-fixed paraffin-embedded scrolls. Surplus formalin-fixed paraffin-embedded duodenal biopsies not needed for diagnosis were used, fully anonymised. This clone was recorded a few times. The antigen is not known. The V gene end was trimmed by 5 bases and the J gene end by 2 bases; junction bases not matched to a gene: 3. CDR3 size: 12 residues. The germline V gene has CDR1 EGSTGY and CDR2 YDSYTSSV. TRG repertoires were amplified with LymphoTrack primers from around 0.2 ug of biopsy DNA. TCRdb re-called clones from the multiplex PCR reads via CATT. The data show 2,000 to 2,500 gamma-chain clones, roughly 45% seen once.

Sequenced input: a duodenal biopsy. The chain is built from TRGV4 and TRGJ1 or TRGJ2. This clonotype was sampled from a human donor with celiac disease. The chain's CDR3 is CATWGYYYKKLF. The CDR3 DNA reads TGTGCCACCTGGGGGTATTATTATAAGAAACTCTTT.